What follows describes a single TCR beta chain. What it binds is not known. PCR amplification relied on 60 Vbeta primers (plus 13 Jbeta primers). Only in-frame clones appear in the TCRdb table, and some are missing; sequencing was by immunoSEQ multiplex PCR. Among over 75,000 clones listed, roughly 80% were seen once. These data come from a study of cytomegalovirus exposure and HLA in healthy donors. General study findings and limits: Several V segments, TRBV6-2 and TRBV6-3 among them, could not be told apart and were dropped. Testing in vitro showed a few CMV-associated chains specific for CMV antigens. Follow-up analysis later connected one missense variant in DCLRE1C with trimming of TCR beta V- and J-genes.

V was pared by 6 bases and J by 8 bases, with 4 bases of the junction left unmatched. Germline V gene sequence: CDR1 MDHEN, CDR2 SYDVKM. The CDR3 has 13 residues. Sequenced: PBMCs. The V call is TRBV28, the J call TRBJ1-4, with 9 positions matching TRBD1. The receptor's source is a man in his fifties in good health and CMV-seropositive. The CDR3 spells CASSPQGAEKLFF. CDR3 nucleotide sequence: TGTGCCAGCAGCCCACAGGGGGCGGAAAAACTGTTTTTT.